Below, 8 T cell receptor beta chains from the same sample are listed, as sequenced in a study of T cell repertoires in cytomegalovirus infection. TCRdb reprocessed the reads via MiXCR and lists one record per CDR3 protein. Of some 940,000 distinct CDR3 sequences listed, around 30% are singletons. These receptors' antigens are unknown. The sequenced sample was cultured CD8+ T cells from PBMCs, obtained from culture after CMV antigen stimulation. The receptors derive from a human donor in good health (CMV status not recorded). Some clones in this sample may be carry-over from other donors' samples.

The genes are TRBV7-3 and TRBJ2-1, with 11 bases fitting TRBD2. J gave up 6 bases and V 4 bases, and 5 bases lay outside the gene matches. The CDR3 sequence is 15 residues long. Germline V gene lookup returns CDR1 SGHTA and CDR2 FQGTGA. DNA of the CDR3: TGTGCCAGCAGCTATAGCGGGGGGGCCTTCAATGAGCAGTTCTTC. Its translation is CASSYSGGAFNEQFF.

This clonotype showed up just a few times. The CDR3 sequence: CASSQNLSGAKNIQYF. CDR3 bases: TGTGCCAGCAGCCAAAACCTATCCGGGGCGAAAAACATTCAGTACTTC. The chain links TRBV4-2 to TRBJ2-4, with D perhaps TRBD1 or TRBD2 (5 bases each). The CDR3 spans 16 residues. Germline CDR1 LGHNA, CDR2 YNFKEQ. V was shortened by 2 bases and J by 4 bases, with 15 bases between the two germline ends.

This chain links TRBV20-1 with TRBJ2-1; 7 bases match TRBD1. The germline CDR1 and CDR2 sequences are DFQATT and SNEGSKA (reference sequence). The V segment lost 4 bases and the J segment 3 bases; nucleotides outside the gene matches: 6. CDR3 length equals 14 residues. CDR3 residues: CSANLDRVYNEQFF. Written as DNA, the CDR3 is TGCAGTGCTAACCTTGACAGGGTCTACAATGAGCAGTTCTTC.

In the case of this clonotype: A much larger clone differs by one base, so this may be a read error. CDR3 nucleotides: TGTACCAGCAGCCCCCTAGGGGGAGGCTCCTACAATGAGCAGTTCTTC. Translated, it gives CTSSPLGGGSYNEQFF. The gene calls are TRBV6-8 and TRBJ2-1; TRBD1 or TRBD2 may be the D gene (6 bases each). The germline gives CDR1 MNHGY, CDR2 SAAAGT. The CDR3 covers 16 residues.

This clonotype was picked up many times. The CDR3: CASSYSFSKQETQYF. The CDR3 DNA follows: TGTGCCAGCAGTTACTCATTCTCCAAGCAAGAGACCCAGTACTTC. This rearrangement joins TRBV6-5 to TRBJ2-5, with no clear D. The germline V gene encodes CDR1 MNHEY and CDR2 SVGAGI. Trimming cost V 0 bases and J 2 bases, with 10 bases left between them. The CDR3 has 15 residues.

The chain is built from TRBV6-1 and TRBJ2-4; tentatively, D is TRBD1 (7 bases). Germline CDR1 MNHNS, CDR2 SASEGT. The germline V and J ends were trimmed by 7 bases and 4 bases, with 14 bases remaining between them. This CDR3 contains 14 residues. Here the CDR3 reads CASTATGTKNIQYF. The CDR3 DNA reads as TGTGCCAGCACCGCGACAGGGACTAAAAACATTCAGTACTTC.

The chain uses TRBV19 and TRBJ2-5; 7 bases are a match to TRBD2. The germline gives CDR1 LNHDA, CDR2 SQIVND (reference sequence). V trimming: 0 bases; J trimming: 0 bases; junction bases outside the gene matches: 10. This CDR3 has 18 residues. The CDR3 loop reads CASSIDYLAGVHQETQYF. CDR3 in DNA: TGTGCCAGTAGTATAGACTACTTAGCGGGTGTCCACCAAGAGACCCAGTACTTC.

In its sample, this clonotype was seen a few times. V usage is TRBV12-3 or TRBV12-4 and J usage is TRBJ2-3; TRBD1 might be the D (6 bases). V lost 10 bases to trimming and J lost 4 bases, with 12 bases between them. This CDR3 has 12 residues. CDR3 DNA: TGTGCCACCAGGGGTAGGGCAGATACGCAGTATTTT. It specifies CATRGRADTQYF.